The T cell receptor (beta chain) under discussion was sequenced for a study of T cell repertoires in cytomegalovirus infection. The CDR3 runs to 18 residues. V gave up 3 bases and J gave up 0 bases, with 18 bases separating them. CDR1 MNHEY and CDR2 SVGAGI come from the germline V gene. A remark on this clonotype: The antigen remains unidentified.

TCRdb recomputed calls from the reads with MiXCR, one row per CDR3 protein. The sample contains about 830,000 distinct CDR3 sequences, 32% of which appear only once. The sequences come from cultured CD8+ T cells from PBMCs, collected from culture after CMV antigen stimulation. This sequence originates from a human donor in good health (CMV status not recorded). Some clones in this sample may be carry-over from other donors' samples. The chain is built from TRBV6-5 and TRBJ2-1, with D perhaps matching TRBD1 (5 bases). The CDR3 region is CASSYGKMDTLSYNEQFF. CDR3 in DNA: TGTGCCAGCAGTTATGGGAAAATGGACACGCTCTCCTACAATGAGCAGTTCTTC.